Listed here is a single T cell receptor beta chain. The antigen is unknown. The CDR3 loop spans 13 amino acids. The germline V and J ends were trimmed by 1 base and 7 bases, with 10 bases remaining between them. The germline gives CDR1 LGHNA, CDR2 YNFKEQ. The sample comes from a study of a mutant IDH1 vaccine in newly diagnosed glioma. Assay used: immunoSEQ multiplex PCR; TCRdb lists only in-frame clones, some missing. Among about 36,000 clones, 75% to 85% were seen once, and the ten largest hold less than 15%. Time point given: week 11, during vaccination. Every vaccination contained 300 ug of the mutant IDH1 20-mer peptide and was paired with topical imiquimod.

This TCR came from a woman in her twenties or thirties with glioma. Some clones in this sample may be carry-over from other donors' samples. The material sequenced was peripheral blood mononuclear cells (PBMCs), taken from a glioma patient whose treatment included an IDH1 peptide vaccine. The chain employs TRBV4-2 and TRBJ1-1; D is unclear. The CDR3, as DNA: TGTGCCAGCAGCCAAGTGAAGGCGGATGAAGCTTTCTTT. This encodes CASSQVKADEAFF.